A selection of T cell receptor beta chains follows, all from one sample in a study. TCRdb recomputed calls from the reads with MiXCR, one row per CDR3 protein. In the table there are about 7,100 distinct CDR3 sequences, roughly a third of which are singletons. The specimen sequenced was blood. These TCRs come from a human donor. Each CDR3 is given without its conserved first and last residue.

TRBV5-4	TRBJ1-2	ASSAGQGAVNYGYT
TRBV29-1	TRBJ1-1	SVEIRRMNTEAF
TRBV23-1	TRBJ1-1	ASISSGFQVTEAF
TRBV20-1	TRBJ2-7	SARQGTLSYEQY
TRBV7-9	TRBJ1-5	ASTRGSGQPQH
TRBV30	TRBJ2-1	AWRSDGSRGNEQF
TRBV5-4	TRBJ1-5	ASSRDSNQPQH
TRBV12-3/TRBV12-4	TRBJ1-3	ASSSISGRHGGSPGNTIY
TRBV29-1	TRBJ1-1	SVLENTEAF
TRBV4-2	TRBJ2-1	ASSQQGYNEQF
TRBV9	TRBJ1-1	ASSVWENTEAF
TRBV19	TRBJ2-7	ASGSGDEQY
TRBV14	TRBJ2-1	ASSSLAGLINEQF
TRBV29-1	TRBJ2-1	SAMEGNNEQF
TRBV7-3	TRBJ2-1	ASSWLAGPYNEQF
TRBV20-1	TRBJ2-1	SARPPGLTYNEQF
TRBV29-1	TRBJ2-1	SSISAAMEGWYNEQF
TRBV20-1	TRBJ2-1	SASDWVANEQF
TRBV18	TRBJ2-7	ASSPIREVAEQY
TRBV29-1	TRBJ1-1	SVEDTSDTP
TRBV29-1	TRBJ2-2	SVEKRDPGELF
TRBV4-2	TRBJ1-4	ASSQEWGRPNEKLF
TRBV7-9	TRBJ1-1	ASSSPTDRVLNTEAF
TRBV4-2	TRBJ1-2	ASSQEGLEGHNGYT
TRBV30	TRBJ1-1	AWSRWTGDAEAF
TRBV13	TRBJ2-1	ASSLLAGGKPYNEQF
TRBV29-1	TRBJ1-2	SVDPQGAYGYT
TRBV29-1	TRBJ1-5	SVARGNQPQH
TRBV20-1	TRBJ2-1	SASGTSGSSEQF
TRBV5-1	TRBJ2-7	ASSLGGQGAKQY
TRBV19	TRBJ1-1	ASSIEVLNTEAF
TRBV19	TRBJ2-7	ASRSTDHYEQY
TRBV30	TRBJ2-2	AWTLATGELF
TRBV30	TRBJ1-1	ACVRSTEAF
TRBV20-1	TRBJ2-7	SAPTDGTALSSEQY
TRBV14	TRBJ1-2	ASSQYSGPPNYGYT
TRBV29-1	TRBJ1-2	SVEGGHDYGHT
TRBV20-1	TRBJ2-5	SADEKTQY
TRBV18	TRBJ2-7	ASSVRDSIYTGEQY
TRBV20-1	TRBJ2-2	SARLAGDTGELF
TRBV7-3	TRBJ1-1	ASSSGTGFTEAF
TRBV12-3/TRBV12-4	TRBJ2-3	ASSFAGPLTDTQY
TRBV20-1	TRBJ2-5	SISTPLLADQETQY
TRBV4-2	TRBJ1-1	ASNQVQGINTEAF
TRBV7-8	TRBJ2-7	ASSLNVGEGDYEQY
TRBV14	TRBJ2-7	ASSQPTFSYEQY
TRBV29-1	TRBJ1-2	SGQSFYGYT
TRBV4-2	TRBJ1-2	ASSRVGPASGGYT
TRBV29-1	TRBJ1-1	SALTGRRVGTEAF
TRBV12-3/TRBV12-4	TRBJ1-1	ASRSGARRGLGMNTEAF
TRBV30	TRBJ2-3	AWREDTDTQY
TRBV29-1	TRBJ1-5	SVYRGGGQPQH
TRBV5-4	TRBJ2-2	ASSLGGSGYTGELF